Listed below are T cell receptor beta chains from one sample, sequenced in a study of blood T cell repertoires in COVID-19. Sequencing used immunoSEQ multiplex PCR; TCRdb keeps in-frame clones, though not all of them. The sample has around 60,000 clones, 70% to 90% seen once. The sequencing input was peripheral blood. The receptors come from a human donor with active COVID-19. The donor label of this sample is uncertain. Both conserved end residues are part of each CDR3. The order of the fields is V gene, clone size, D gene, J gene, CDR3 DNA, CDR3 protein. The D gene is left open where the match is weak. The size entry is marked missing in some rows and otherwise reads once, few, many or a size class.

>TRBV9|once|NA|TRBJ2-1
TGTGCCAGCAGCGCTCCTTCGGGAAAAGGCAATGAGCAGTTCTTC
CASSAPSGKGNEQFF
>TRBV6-5|NA|TRBD1|TRBJ1-4
TGTGCCAGCAGTTACTCTGGGACAGGGGATGAAAAACTGTTTTTT
CASSYSGTGDEKLFF
>TRBV28|NA|NA|TRBJ2-7
TGTGCCAGCAGCCCGGAGGGCCTGGCAATCTACGAGCAGTACTTC
CASSPEGLAIYEQYF
>TRBV2|NA|NA|TRBJ2-7
TGTGCCAGCAGTGAAGGAGCAGTCCGGGACGAGCAGTACTTC
CASSEGAVRDEQYF
>TRBV9|NA|NA|TRBJ2-7
TGTGCCAGCAGCCCGCAGAACAGGGCTTGGCTAGACGAGCAGTACTTC
CASSPQNRAWLDEQYF
>TRBV6-2/TRBV6-3|NA|TRBD2|TRBJ2-1
TGTGCCAGCAGTTACACGACTAGCGGGGGATCAAGCTCCTACAATGAGCAGTTCTTC
CASSYTTSGGSSSYNEQFF
>TRBV7-8|NA|NA|TRBJ2-5
TGTGCCAGCAGCTTAGCCCTGAGTGGAGAGACCCAGTACTTC
CASSLALSGETQYF
>TRBV6-5|NA|NA|TRBJ1-1
TGTGCCAGCAGTTACTTCGGGAGGAACACTGAAGCTTTCTTT
CASSYFGRNTEAFF
>TRBV6-5|NA|NA|TRBJ2-7
TGTGCCAGCAGTTACGCGGGCCTACCCTACGAGCAGTACTTC
CASSYAGLPYEQYF
>TRBV4-1|NA|NA|TRBJ1-5
TGCGCCAGCAGCCAAGAGGCAGGGCAAAATCAGCCCCAGCATTTT
CASSQEAGQNQPQHF
>TRBV12-3/TRBV12-4|NA|NA|TRBJ2-5
TGTGCCAGCAGTTTGAGCCGGGAGACCCAGTACTTC
CASSLSRETQYF
>TRBV9|NA|NA|TRBJ2-7
TGTGCCAGCAGCGGCACAGGGACAAACGACGAGCAGTACTTC
CASSGTGTNDEQYF
>TRBV6-5|once|TRBD2|TRBJ2-1
TGTGCCAGCAGTTACAGCGGGTCGGGAGGAGGCAATGAGCAGTTCTTC
CASSYSGSGGGNEQFF
>TRBV4-2|NA|TRBD1|TRBJ1-2
TGTGCCAGCAGCCAAGATCCGGGACAGACTAACTATGGCTACACCTTC
CASSQDPGQTNYGYTF
>TRBV24-1|NA|NA|TRBJ1-1
TGTGCCGCATCCAGGACAGCCGTTGAAGCTTTCTTT
CAASRTAVEAFF
>TRBV5-8|NA|TRBD1|TRBJ2-7
TGTGCCAGCGGACAGGAGGTTTACTACGAGCAGTACTTC
CASGQEVYYEQYF
>TRBV5-1|NA|NA|TRBJ1-4
TGCGCCAGCAGCTCCTCGGGCAGGGTATTAGAAAAACTGTTTTTT
CASSSSGRVLEKLFF
>TRBV28|few|NA|TRBJ1-1
TGTGCCAGCAGCCCCACAGGGTTTAACACTGAAGCTTTCTTT
CASSPTGFNTEAFF
>TRBV4-2|NA|TRBD1|TRBJ1-5
TGTGCCAGCAGCCAATCCGCGGGACAGGTTAGCAATCAGCCCCAGCATTTT
CASSQSAGQVSNQPQHF
>TRBV14|NA|NA|TRBJ1-1
TGTGCCAGCAGCCAAGTGGACAGAGACACTGAAGCTTTCTTT
CASSQVDRDTEAFF
>TRBV4-3|NA|NA|TRBJ2-4
TGCGCCAGCAGCCAAGATTACGGGTCAGGGCTTGCACAAAACATTCAGTACTTC
CASSQDYGSGLAQNIQYF
>TRBV7-2|NA|NA|TRBJ2-3
TGTGCCAGCAGCATAACGGACAACACAGATACGCAGTATTTT
CASSITDNTDTQYF
>TRBV7-3|NA|TRBD1|TRBJ2-1
TGTGCCAGCAGCTTAGGACCTTGGGACAGGGGGTTTAGTGAGCAGTTCTTC
CASSLGPWDRGFSEQFF
>TRBV5-4|NA|TRBD1|TRBJ2-5
TGTGCCAGCAGCTTGGGGGACAGGGGGTACCAAGAGACCCAGTACTTC
CASSLGDRGYQETQYF
>TRBV7-9|once|NA|TRBJ2-5
TGTGCCAGCAGCCTCAGGGGGAGCGGGGGTCAAGAGACCCAGTACTTC
CASSLRGSGGQETQYF
>TRBV27|NA|NA|TRBJ2-7
TGTGCCAGCAGTTCCCGACAGGGCGGGGGGTACGAGCAGTACTTC
CASSSRQGGGYEQYF
>TRBV7-2|NA|TRBD2|TRBJ2-7
TGTGCCAGCAGCTTAGGACTAGCGGAGTACGAGCAGTACTTC
CASSLGLAEYEQYF
>TRBV7-9|NA|NA|TRBJ1-4
TGTGCCAGCAGCGCCAATGGCGGCCCCCATGAAAAACTGTTTTTT
CASSANGGPHEKLFF
>TRBV23-1|NA|NA|TRBJ1-5
TGCGCCAGCAGTCAAAGTCTGTGCGGAGATCAGCCCCAGCATTTT
CASSQSLCGDQPQHF
>TRBV4-3|NA|TRBD1|TRBJ2-6
TGCGCCAGCAGCCTCTTAGGGGGCGCTGGGGCCAACGTCCTGACTTTC
CASSLLGGAGANVLTF
>TRBV6-1|NA|NA|TRBJ2-3
TGTGCCAGCAGTGAAGCGGGAGTCCGCACAGATACGCAGTATTTT
CASSEAGVRTDTQYF
>TRBV5-1|NA|NA|TRBJ1-4
TGCGCCAGCAGCTTGGGTCGTTGGGAGAACTCGAATGAAAAACTGTTTTTT
CASSLGRWENSNEKLFF
>TRBV2|NA|TRBD2|TRBJ2-7
TGTGCCAGCAGTGAGGTAGCGGGAAGCGAGCAGTACTTC
CASSEVAGSEQYF
>TRBV24-1|NA|NA|TRBJ2-3
TGTGCCACCAGTGATTCATACAGGGATACGCAGTATTTT
CATSDSYRDTQYF
>TRBV7-9|NA|NA|TRBJ2-2
TGTGCCAGCAGCTTAACAGGGAACACCGGGGAGCTGTTTTTT
CASSLTGNTGELFF
>TRBV9|NA|NA|TRBJ2-1
TGTGCCAGCAGCGTAGTAGGGAGCGGCGAGCAGTTCTTC
CASSVVGSGEQFF
>TRBV6-5|NA|NA|TRBJ2-1
TGTGCCAGCAGTCCGACTAGGGTGGGTGAGCAGTTCTTC
CASSPTRVGEQFF
>TRBV9|NA|TRBD1|TRBJ2-2
TGTGCCAGCAGCGTAGCCAACGTACAGGGGGGCACCGGGGAGCTGTTTTTT
CASSVANVQGGTGELFF
>TRBV6-5|once|TRBD2|TRBJ2-1
TGTGCCAGCAGGCCTAGCGGGGGGGATGAGCAGTTCTTC
CASRPSGGDEQFF
>TRBV5-1|NA|NA|TRBJ1-3
TGCGCCAGCAGCGTGGGGCTTCCCGCGGACACCATATATTTT
CASSVGLPADTIYF
>TRBV6-6|NA|TRBD1|TRBJ2-7
TGTGCCAGCAGTTCACAGGGGGCCCACGAGCAGTACTTC
CASSSQGAHEQYF